This entry lists 3 T cell receptor beta chains sequenced from one sample in a study of blood T cell repertoires in COVID-19. The repertoire was sequenced with immunoSEQ multiplex PCR; TCRdb's copy has only in-frame clones and lacks some. The sample includes 150,000 or so clones, approximately 80% seen only once; the top ten take more than 1.5%. The specimen was peripheral blood. The source of these receptors is a human donor in a cohort sampled during active COVID-19.

The rearrangement links TRBV27 to TRBJ1-1, with 11 bases that match TRBD1. V gave up 6 bases and J gave up 0 bases; unmatched junction bases: 12. CDR3 size: 18 residues. Germline-derived CDR1 and CDR2 are MNHEY and SMNVEV (reference sequence). CDR3 in amino acids: CASSLRSGQGGMNTEAFF. The CDR3 nucleotides are TGTGCCAGCAGCTTACGCTCGGGACAGGGGGGGATGAACACTGAAGCTTTCTTT.

The CDR3 sequence: CAISDPEGLGNTGELFF. The CDR3 bases are TGTGCCATCAGTGACCCGGAGGGACTAGGGAACACCGGGGAGCTGTTTTTT. The chain joins TRBV10-3 to TRBJ2-2; 8 nucleotides line up with TRBD2. The CDR3 has 17 amino acids. From germline, CDR1 is ENHRY and CDR2 SYGVKD. Trimming at V came to 3 bases and at J to 1 base, leaving 7 bases not matched to a gene.

This clone was seen at least ten times. V and J are TRBV18 and TRBJ2-7; D might be TRBD2 (6 bases). V was shortened by 4 bases and J by 3 bases, with 13 bases between the two germline ends. Germline values: CDR1 KGHSH, CDR2 LQKENI. This CDR3 comprises 14 residues. The CDR3 DNA reads TGTGCCAGCTCACAGGGTATTAGCGGCTACGAGCAGTACTTC. This codes for CASSQGISGYEQYF.